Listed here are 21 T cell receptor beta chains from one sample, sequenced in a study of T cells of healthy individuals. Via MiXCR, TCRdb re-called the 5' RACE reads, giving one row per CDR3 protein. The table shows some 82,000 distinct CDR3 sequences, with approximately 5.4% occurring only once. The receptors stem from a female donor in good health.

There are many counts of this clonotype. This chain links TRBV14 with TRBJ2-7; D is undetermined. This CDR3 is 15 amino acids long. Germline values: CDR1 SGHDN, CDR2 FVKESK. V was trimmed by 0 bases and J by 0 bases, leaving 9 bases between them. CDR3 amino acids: CASSQEGWGSYEQYF. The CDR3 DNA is TGTGCCAGCAGCCAAGAGGGTTGGGGCTCCTACGAGCAGTACTTC.

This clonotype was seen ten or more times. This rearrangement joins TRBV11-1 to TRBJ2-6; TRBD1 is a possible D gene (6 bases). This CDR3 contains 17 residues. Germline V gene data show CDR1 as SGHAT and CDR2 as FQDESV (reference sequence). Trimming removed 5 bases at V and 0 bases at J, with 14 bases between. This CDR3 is CASSLDSAPSGANVLTF. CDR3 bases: TGTGCCAGCAGCCTGGACAGCGCTCCCTCTGGGGCCAACGTCCTGACTTTC.

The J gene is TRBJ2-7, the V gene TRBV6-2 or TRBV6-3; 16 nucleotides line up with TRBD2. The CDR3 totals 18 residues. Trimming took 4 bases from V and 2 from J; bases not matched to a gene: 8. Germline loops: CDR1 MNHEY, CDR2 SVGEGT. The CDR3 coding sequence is TGTGCCAGCAGTTCCTCGGGACTAGCGGGAGGGCGAGCCTACGAGCAGTACTTC. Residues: CASSSSGLAGGRAYEQYF.

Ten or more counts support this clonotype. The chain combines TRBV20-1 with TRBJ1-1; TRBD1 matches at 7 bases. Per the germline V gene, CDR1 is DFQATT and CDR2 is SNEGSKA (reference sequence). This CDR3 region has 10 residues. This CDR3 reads CSAQGIEAFF. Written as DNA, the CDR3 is TGCAGCGCACAGGGGATTGAAGCTTTCTTT.

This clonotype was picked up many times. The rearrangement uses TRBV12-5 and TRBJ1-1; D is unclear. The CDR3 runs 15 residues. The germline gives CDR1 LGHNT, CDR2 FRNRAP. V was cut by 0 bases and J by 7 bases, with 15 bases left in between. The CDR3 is CASGLVLDGGVEAFF. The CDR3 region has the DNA TGTGCTAGTGGTTTGGTCCTAGACGGTGGGGTTGAAGCTTTCTTT.

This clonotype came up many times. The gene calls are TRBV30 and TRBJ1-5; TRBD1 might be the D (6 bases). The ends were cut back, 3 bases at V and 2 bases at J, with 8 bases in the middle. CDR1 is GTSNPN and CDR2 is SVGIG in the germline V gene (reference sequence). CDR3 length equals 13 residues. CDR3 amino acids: CAWSAGGNQPQHF. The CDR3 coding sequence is TGTGCCTGGAGCGCAGGGGGCAATCAGCCCCAGCATTTT. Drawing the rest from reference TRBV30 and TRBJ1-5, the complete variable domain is SQTIHQWPATLVQPVGSPLSLECTVEGTSNPNLYWYRQAAGRGLQLLFYSVGIGQISSEVPQNLSASRPQDRQFILSSKKLLLSDSGFYLCAWSAGGNQPQHFGDGTRLSIL.

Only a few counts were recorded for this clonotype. CDR3 sequence (DNA): TGCGCCAGCAGCCAAGATTCGGGGACGAAGACCCAGTACTTC. This codes for CASSQDSGTKTQYF. The chain couples TRBV4-1 to TRBJ2-5; D possibly matches TRBD1 or TRBD2 (5 bases each). Germline assignment: CDR1 MGHRA and CDR2 YSYEKL. The CDR3 is made up of 14 amino acids. V dropped 0 bases and J dropped 6 bases, with 11 bases sitting between them.

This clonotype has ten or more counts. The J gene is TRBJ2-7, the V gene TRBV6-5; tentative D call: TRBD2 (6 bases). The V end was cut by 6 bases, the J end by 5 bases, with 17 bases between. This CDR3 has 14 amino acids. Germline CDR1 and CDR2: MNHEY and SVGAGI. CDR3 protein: CASRRPYGRDEQYF. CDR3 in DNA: TGTGCCAGCAGACGACCTTACGGGAGAGACGAGCAGTACTTC.

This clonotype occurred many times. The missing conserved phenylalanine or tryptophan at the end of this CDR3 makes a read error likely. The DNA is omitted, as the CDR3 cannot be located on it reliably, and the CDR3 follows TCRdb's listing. The CDR3 region is CSARDMGVAGVSI. V and J are TRBV20-1 and TRBJ2-5; TRBD2, the table's D call, was not compared with the DNA. The CDR3 contains 13 residues when both ends are counted. The V gene's germline CDR1 is DFQATT and CDR2 SNEGSKA (reference sequence).

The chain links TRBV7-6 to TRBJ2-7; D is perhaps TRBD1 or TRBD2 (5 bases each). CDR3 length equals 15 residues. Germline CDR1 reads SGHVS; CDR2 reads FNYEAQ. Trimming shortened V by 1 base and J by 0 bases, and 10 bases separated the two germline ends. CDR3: CASSLGPGSSYEQYF. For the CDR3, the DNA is TGTGCCAGCAGCTTAGGTCCAGGGAGCTCCTACGAGCAGTACTTC. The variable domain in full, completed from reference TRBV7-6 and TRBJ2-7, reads GAGVSQSPRYKVTKRGQDVALRCDPISGHVSLYWYRQALGQGPEFLTYFNYEAQQDKSGLPNDRFSAERPEGSISTLTIQRTEQRDSAMYRCASSLGPGSSYEQYFGPGTRLTVT.

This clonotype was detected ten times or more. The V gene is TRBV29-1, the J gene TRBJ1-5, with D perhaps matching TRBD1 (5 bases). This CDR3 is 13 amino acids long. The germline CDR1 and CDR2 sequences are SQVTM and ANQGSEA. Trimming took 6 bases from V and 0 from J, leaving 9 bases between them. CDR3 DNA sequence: TGCAGCGTACAGGAAAATAGCAATCAGCCCCAGCATTTT. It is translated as CSVQENSNQPQHF.

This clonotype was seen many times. In DNA, the CDR3 is TGTGCCAGCAGTTACTCGAATCGGGGATTTAACTCCTACGAGCAGTACTTC. It specifies CASSYSNRGFNSYEQYF. The chain combines TRBV6-5 with TRBJ2-7, with a tentative D call TRBD2 (5 bases). V was cut by 0 bases and J by 0 bases, with 15 bases left in between. CDR1 is MNHEY, CDR2 SVGAGI, per germline. CDR3 length: 17 amino acids.

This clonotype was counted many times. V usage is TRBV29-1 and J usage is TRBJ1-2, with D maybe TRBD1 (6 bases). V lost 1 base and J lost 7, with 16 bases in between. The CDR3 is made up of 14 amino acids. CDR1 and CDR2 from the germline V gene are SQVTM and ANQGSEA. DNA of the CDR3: TGCAGCGTTGAAGGTTCATGGGGGGGCTCTGGCTACACCTTC. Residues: CSVEGSWGGSGYTF.

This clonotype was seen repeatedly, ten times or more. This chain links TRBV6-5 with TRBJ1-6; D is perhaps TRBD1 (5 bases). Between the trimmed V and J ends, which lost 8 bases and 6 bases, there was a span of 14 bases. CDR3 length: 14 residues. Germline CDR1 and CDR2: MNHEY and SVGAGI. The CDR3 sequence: CASGGEGLNSPLHF. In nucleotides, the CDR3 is TGTGCCAGCGGGGGGGAGGGCCTTAATTCACCCCTCCACTTT.

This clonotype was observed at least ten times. This chain's CDR3 is CASSENSFNQPQHF. The CDR3 DNA follows: TGTGCCAGCAGTGAGAACAGCTTTAATCAGCCCCAGCATTTT. The chain has TRBV6-1 and TRBJ1-5; D gene uncertain. Trimming cost V 3 bases and J 4 bases, with 10 bases left between them. This CDR3 contains 14 residues. Germline CDR1 MNHNS, CDR2 SASEGT.

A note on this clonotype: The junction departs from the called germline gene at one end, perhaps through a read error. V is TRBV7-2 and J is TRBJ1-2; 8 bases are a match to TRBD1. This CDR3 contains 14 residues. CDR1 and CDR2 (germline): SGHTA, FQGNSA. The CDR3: CVSSSLDRVKGYTF. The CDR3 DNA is TGTGTCAGCAGCTCCCTGGACAGGGTGAAAGGCTACACCTTC. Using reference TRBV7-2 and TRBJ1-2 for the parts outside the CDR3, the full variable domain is GAGVSQSPSNKVTEKGKDVELRCDPISGHTALYWYRQSLGQGLEFLIYFQGNSAPDKSGLPSDRFSAERTGGSVSTLTIQRTQQEDSAVYLCVSSSLDRVKGYTFGSGTRLTVV.

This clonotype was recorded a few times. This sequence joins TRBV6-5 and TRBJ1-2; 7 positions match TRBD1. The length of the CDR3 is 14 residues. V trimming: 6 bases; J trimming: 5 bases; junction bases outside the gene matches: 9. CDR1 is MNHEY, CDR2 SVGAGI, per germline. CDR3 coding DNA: TGTGCCAGCAGCCCCTCCCCGACAGGGTATGGCTACACCTTC. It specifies CASSPSPTGYGYTF.

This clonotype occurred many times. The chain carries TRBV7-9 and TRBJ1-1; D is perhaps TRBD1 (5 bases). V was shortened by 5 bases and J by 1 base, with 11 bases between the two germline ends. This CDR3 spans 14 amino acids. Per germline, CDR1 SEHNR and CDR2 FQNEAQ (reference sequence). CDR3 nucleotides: TGTGCCAGCAGCCCGGGACTGTCGAACACTGAAGCTTTCTTT. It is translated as CASSPGLSNTEAFF.

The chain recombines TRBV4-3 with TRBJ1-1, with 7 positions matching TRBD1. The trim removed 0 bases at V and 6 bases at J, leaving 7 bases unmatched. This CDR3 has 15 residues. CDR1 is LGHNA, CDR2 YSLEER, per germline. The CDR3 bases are TGCGCCAGCAGCCAAGATCAGGGGGGGGGGGCTGAAGCTTTCTTT. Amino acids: CASSQDQGGGAEAFF.

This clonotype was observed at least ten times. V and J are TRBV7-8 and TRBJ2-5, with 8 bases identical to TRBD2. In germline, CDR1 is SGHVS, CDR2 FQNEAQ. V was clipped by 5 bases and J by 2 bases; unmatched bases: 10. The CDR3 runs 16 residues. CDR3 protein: CASSHLLAGPQETQYF. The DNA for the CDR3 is TGTGCCAGCAGCCATCTCCTAGCGGGTCCTCAAGAGACCCAGTACTTC.

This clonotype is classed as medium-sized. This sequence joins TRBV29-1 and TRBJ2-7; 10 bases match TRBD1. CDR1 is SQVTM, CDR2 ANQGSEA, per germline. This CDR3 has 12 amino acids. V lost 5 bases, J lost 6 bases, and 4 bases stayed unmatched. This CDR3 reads CSVPGTGVEQYF. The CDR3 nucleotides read TGCAGCGTTCCCGGGACAGGGGTCGAGCAGTACTTC.